Presented here are 14 T cell receptor beta chains from one specimen sequenced in a study of cytomegalovirus exposure and HLA in healthy donors. PCR amplification relied on 60 Vbeta primers (plus 13 Jbeta primers). Sequenced by immunoSEQ multiplex PCR; TCRdb stores in-frame clones only, minus some. The sample yields about 200,000 clones, roughly four fifths seen once. Sequenced material: PBMCs. These receptors were collected from a man younger than 40 in good health and CMV-seronegative.

This clone was recorded only once. The chain has TRBV6-5 and TRBJ1-2; tentatively, D is TRBD1 (5 bases). CDR1 and CDR2 from the germline V gene are MNHEY and SVGAGI. V lost 5 bases and J 4 bases, leaving 17 bases between the germline ends. The CDR3 consists of 15 residues. The CDR3 loop is CASSPGGGLFYGYTF. The CDR3 DNA reads TGTGCCAGCAGTCCCGGGGGGGGATTATTCTATGGCTACACCTTC.

This clone occurred many times. Here the CDR3 reads CASSLTQGENTEAFF. In DNA form, the CDR3 reads TGTGCCAGCAGCTTAACTCAGGGGGAGAACACTGAAGCTTTCTTT. This chain joins TRBV7-9 and TRBJ1-1; TRBD1 matches 7 bases. Germline lookup yields CDR1 SEHNR and CDR2 FQNEAQ (reference sequence). The CDR3 extends over 15 amino acids. Trimming at V came to 2 bases and at J to 1 base, leaving 4 bases not matched to a gene.

J is TRBJ2-3 and V is TRBV7-3; no definite D call. This CDR3 has 14 amino acids. Between the trimmed V and J ends, which lost 5 bases and 2 bases, there was a span of 11 bases. The germline V gene has CDR1 SGHTA and CDR2 FQGTGA. DNA of the CDR3: TGTGCCAGCAGCCCCCAGTCCTCCACAGATACGCAGTATTTT. Its protein product is CASSPQSSTDTQYF. Variable domain in full (rest from reference TRBV7-3 and TRBJ2-3): GAGVSQTPSNKVTEKGKYVELRCDPISGHTALYWYRQSLGQGPEFLIYFQGTGAADDSGLPNDRFFAVRPEGSVSTLKIQRTERGDSAVYLCASSPQSSTDTQYFGPGTRLTVL.

The chain couples TRBV30 to TRBJ1-6; TRBD1 matches 9 bases. V trimming: 5 bases; J trimming: 7 bases; junction bases outside the gene matches: 3. Germline CDR1 and CDR2: GTSNPN and SVGIG (reference sequence). The CDR3 sequence is 13 residues long. The chain's CDR3 is CAWGDRANSPLHF. CDR3 in DNA: TGTGCCTGGGGGGACAGGGCCAATTCACCCCTCCACTTT.

This clone has just one count. V usage is TRBV2 and J usage is TRBJ2-5; TRBD1 might be the D (5 bases). CDR1 and CDR2 from the germline V gene are SNHLY and FYNNEI. The V gene lost 2 bases and the J gene lost 2 bases, with 12 bases spanning the gap. The CDR3 contains 15 residues. The CDR3 DNA is TGTGCCAGCAGTGAAAATTTGGGGCCGCAAGAGACCCAGTACTTC. This encodes CASSENLGPQETQYF.

The table lists this clone with a count of one. J is TRBJ2-3 and V is TRBV5-1; D remains unclear. The CDR3 consists of 15 residues. V dropped 5 bases and J dropped 3 bases, with 16 bases sitting between them. Germline CDR1 is SGHRS and CDR2 is YFSETQ. The CDR3 bases are TGCGCCAGCAGGCCGGTCGGAGTCGGAACAGATACGCAGTATTTT. This translates into CASRPVGVGTDTQYF. The whole variable domain, filled in from reference TRBV5-1 and TRBJ2-3, reads KAGVTQTPRYLIKTRGQQVTLSCSPISGHRSVSWYQQTPGQGLQFLFEYFSETQRNKGNFPGRFSGRQFSNSRSEMNVSTLELGDSALYLCASRPVGVGTDTQYFGPGTRLTVL.

This chain links TRBV2 with TRBJ2-7; 11 bases line up with TRBD1. In germline, CDR1 is SNHLY, CDR2 FYNNEI. This CDR3 comprises 14 residues. The ends lost 6 bases at V and 6 bases at J; junction bases unmatched: 7. The CDR3 sequence: CASREVGTGGEQYF. CDR3 sequence (DNA): TGTGCCAGCAGGGAGGTTGGGACAGGGGGCGAGCAGTACTTC.

This chain joins TRBV30 and TRBJ1-5; TRBD1 might be the D (6 bases). The V end was cut by 2 bases, the J end by 5 bases, with 10 bases between. The V gene's germline CDR1 is GTSNPN and CDR2 SVGIG (reference sequence). This CDR3 region has 13 residues. Here the CDR3 reads CAWSLQGYQPQHF. The CDR3 DNA reads as TGTGCCTGGAGTCTGCAGGGGTATCAGCCCCAGCATTTT.

The rearrangement links TRBV15 to TRBJ1-1; D remains unclear. V was pared by 0 bases and J by 6 bases, with 11 bases between. CDR1 is LNHNV and CDR2 is YYDKDF in the germline V gene (reference sequence). This CDR3 has 14 amino acids. This CDR3 reads CATSRDSGWPEAFF. CDR3 DNA: TGTGCCACCAGCAGAGATTCCGGGTGGCCTGAAGCTTTCTTT. Using reference TRBV15 and TRBJ1-1 for the parts outside the CDR3, the full variable domain is DAMVIQNPRYQVTQFGKPVTLSCSQTLNHNVMYWYQQKSSQAPKLLFHYYDKDFNNEADTPDNFQSRRPNTSFCFLDIRSPGLGDTAMYLCATSRDSGWPEAFFGQGTRLTVV.

The chain combines TRBV5-4 with TRBJ2-3; D remains ambiguous. The CDR3 spans 16 residues. Germline-derived CDR1 and CDR2 are SGHNT and YYREEE (reference sequence). Trimming stripped 4 bases from V and 0 bases from J, with 15 bases between. CDR3 coding DNA: TGTGCCAGCAGCCCGGGTCCTTTCCCTAGCACAGATACGCAGTATTTT. Its protein is CASSPGPFPSTDTQYF.

The chain uses TRBV6-1 and TRBJ1-1; TRBD1 is a possible D gene (5 bases). This CDR3 is built from 13 residues. The V gene lost 7 bases and the J gene lost 9 bases, with 18 bases spanning the gap. Germline V lookup: CDR1 MNHNS, CDR2 SASEGT. The CDR3 loop reads CASTRSADSKAFF. The CDR3 DNA sequence: TGTGCCAGCACCAGAAGTGCAGACAGCAAAGCTTTCTTT.

With regard to this clone: One end of the junction does not line up with germline, which may come from a read error. V usage is TRBV10-3 and J usage is TRBJ2-1, with D tentatively TRBD2 (6 bases). Germline V CDR1 and CDR2: ENHRY, SYGVKD. This CDR3 comprises 14 residues. The CDR3 DNA follows: TGTGCCGGCTCCCCGGGATTGGACTACTATGAGCAGTTCTTC. It encodes CAGSPGLDYYEQFF.

The chain couples TRBV28 to TRBJ2-1, with D uncertain. Trimming removed 2 bases at V and 5 bases at J, with 10 bases between. The length of the CDR3 is 14 residues. Germline V CDR1 and CDR2: MDHEN, SYDVKM. Here the CDR3 reads CASSLPGTNNEQFF. CDR3 nucleotide sequence: TGTGCCAGCAGTTTACCAGGTACCAACAATGAGCAGTTCTTC.

This clone has more than one count but fewer than ten. The chain is built from TRBV7-3 and TRBJ2-3; the D is unclear. The V end lost 1 base, the J end lost 6 bases, and 11 bases lay between the germline ends. This CDR3 is 14 amino acids long. CDR1 is SGHTA and CDR2 is FQGTGA in the germline V gene. CDR3 region: CASSLNQVPDTQYF. CDR3 DNA: TGTGCCAGCAGCTTAAATCAGGTGCCGGATACGCAGTATTTT.